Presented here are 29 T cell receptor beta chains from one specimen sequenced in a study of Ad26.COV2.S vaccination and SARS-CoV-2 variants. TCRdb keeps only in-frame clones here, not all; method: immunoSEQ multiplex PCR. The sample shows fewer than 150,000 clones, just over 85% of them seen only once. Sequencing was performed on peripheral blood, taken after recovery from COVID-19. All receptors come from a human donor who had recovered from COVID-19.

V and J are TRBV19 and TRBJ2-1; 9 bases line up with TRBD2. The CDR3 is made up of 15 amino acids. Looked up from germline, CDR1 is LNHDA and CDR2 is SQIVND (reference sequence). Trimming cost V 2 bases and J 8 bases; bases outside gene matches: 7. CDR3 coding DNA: TGTGCCAGTAGTATAACCAGCGGGGGGATATATGAGCAGTTCTTC. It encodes CASSITSGGIYEQFF.

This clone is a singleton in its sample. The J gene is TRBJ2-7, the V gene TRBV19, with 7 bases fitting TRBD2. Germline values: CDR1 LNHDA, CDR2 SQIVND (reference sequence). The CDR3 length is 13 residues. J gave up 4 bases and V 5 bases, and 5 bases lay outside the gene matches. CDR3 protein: CASSFTSEYEQYF. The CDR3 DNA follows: TGTGCCAGTAGTTTTACTAGCGAGTACGAGCAGTACTTC.

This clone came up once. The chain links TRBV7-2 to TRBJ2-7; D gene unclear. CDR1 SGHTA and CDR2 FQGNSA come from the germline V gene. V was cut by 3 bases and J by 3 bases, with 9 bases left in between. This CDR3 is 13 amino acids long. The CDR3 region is CASSFLLNYEQYF. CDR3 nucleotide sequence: TGTGCCAGCAGCTTTCTTCTTAACTACGAGCAGTACTTC.

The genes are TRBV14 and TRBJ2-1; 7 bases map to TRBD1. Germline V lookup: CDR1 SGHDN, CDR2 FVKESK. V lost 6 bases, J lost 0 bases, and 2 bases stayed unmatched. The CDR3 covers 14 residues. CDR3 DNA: TGTGCCAGCAGGCACAGGGGCTCCTACAATGAGCAGTTCTTC. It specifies CASRHRGSYNEQFF.

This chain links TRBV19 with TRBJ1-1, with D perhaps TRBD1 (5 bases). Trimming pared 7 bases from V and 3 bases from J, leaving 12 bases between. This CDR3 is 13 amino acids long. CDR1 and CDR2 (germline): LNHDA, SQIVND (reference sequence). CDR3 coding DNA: TGTGCCAGTATCCATCAGGGTTACACTGAAGCTTTCTTT. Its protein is CASIHQGYTEAFF.

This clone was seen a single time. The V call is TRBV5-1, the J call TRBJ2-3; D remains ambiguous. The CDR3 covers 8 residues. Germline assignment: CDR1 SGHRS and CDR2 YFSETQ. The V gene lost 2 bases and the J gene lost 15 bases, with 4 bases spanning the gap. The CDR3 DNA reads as TGCGCCAGCAGCTTCGCCTATTTT. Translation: CASSFAYF.

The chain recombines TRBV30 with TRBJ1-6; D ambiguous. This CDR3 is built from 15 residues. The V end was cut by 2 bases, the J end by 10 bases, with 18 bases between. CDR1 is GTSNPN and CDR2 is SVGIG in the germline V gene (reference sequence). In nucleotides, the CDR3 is TGTGCCTGGAGTTCCCGAGGACGAACTGGCTCACCCCTCCACTTT. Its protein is CAWSSRGRTGSPLHF.

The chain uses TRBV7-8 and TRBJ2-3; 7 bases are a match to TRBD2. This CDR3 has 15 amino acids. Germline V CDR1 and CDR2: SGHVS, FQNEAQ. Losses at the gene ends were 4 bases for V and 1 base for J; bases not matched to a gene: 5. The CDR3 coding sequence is TGTGCCAGCAGCTGGGGGGGGACGGGCACAGATACGCAGTATTTT. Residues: CASSWGGTGTDTQYF.

The CDR3 region has the DNA TGTGCCAGTAACAGGGGGCGCACAGATACGCAGTATTTT. Translation gives CASNRGRTDTQYF. This chain links TRBV19 with TRBJ2-3; 9 nucleotides agree with TRBD1. The J segment lost 1 base and the V segment lost 7 bases, leaving 0 bases of the junction unmatched. CDR1 is LNHDA, CDR2 SQIVND, per germline (reference sequence). The CDR3 runs to 13 residues.

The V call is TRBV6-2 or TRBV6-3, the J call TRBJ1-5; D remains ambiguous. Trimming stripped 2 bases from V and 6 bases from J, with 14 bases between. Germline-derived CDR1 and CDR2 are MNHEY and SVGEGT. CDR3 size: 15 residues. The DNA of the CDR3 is TGTGCCAGCAGTTACAGAGAAGGGAGACCTCAGCCCCAGCATTTT. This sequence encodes CASSYREGRPQPQHF.

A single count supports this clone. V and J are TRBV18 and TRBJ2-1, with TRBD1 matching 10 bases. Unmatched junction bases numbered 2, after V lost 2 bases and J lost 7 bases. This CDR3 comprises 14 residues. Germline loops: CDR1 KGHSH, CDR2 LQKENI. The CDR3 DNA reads TGTGCCAGCTCACCAGGACAGGGGGTGAATGAGCAGTTCTTC. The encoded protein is CASSPGQGVNEQFF. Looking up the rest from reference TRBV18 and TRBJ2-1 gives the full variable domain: NAGVMQNPRHLVRRRGQEARLRCSPMKGHSHVYWYRQLPEEGLKFMVYLQKENIIDESGMPKERFSAEFPKEGPSILRIQQVVRGDSAAYFCASSPGQGVNEQFFGPGTRLTVL.

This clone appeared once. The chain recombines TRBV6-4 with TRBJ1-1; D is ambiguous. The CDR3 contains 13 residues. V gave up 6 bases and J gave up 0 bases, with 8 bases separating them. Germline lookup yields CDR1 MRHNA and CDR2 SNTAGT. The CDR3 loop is CASSEAVNTEAFF. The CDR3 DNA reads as TGTGCCAGCAGCGAGGCCGTGAACACTGAAGCTTTCTTT.

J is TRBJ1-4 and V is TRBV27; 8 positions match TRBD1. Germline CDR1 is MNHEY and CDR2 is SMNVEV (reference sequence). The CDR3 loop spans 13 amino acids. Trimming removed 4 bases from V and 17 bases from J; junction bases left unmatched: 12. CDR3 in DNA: TGTGCCAGCAGTTCCCAATTAACGGACAGGGTCTTTTTT. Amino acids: CASSSQLTDRVFF.

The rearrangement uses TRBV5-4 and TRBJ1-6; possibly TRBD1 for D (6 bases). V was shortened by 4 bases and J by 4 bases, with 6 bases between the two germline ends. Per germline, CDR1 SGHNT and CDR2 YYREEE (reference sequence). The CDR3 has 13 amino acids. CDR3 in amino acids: CASSDRYNSPLHF. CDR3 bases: TGTGCCAGCAGCGACAGGTATAATTCACCCCTCCACTTT.

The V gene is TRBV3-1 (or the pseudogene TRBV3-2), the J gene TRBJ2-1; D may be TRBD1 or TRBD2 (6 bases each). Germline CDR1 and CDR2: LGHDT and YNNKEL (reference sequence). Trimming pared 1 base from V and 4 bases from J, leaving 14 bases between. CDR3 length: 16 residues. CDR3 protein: CASSQVEGGPYNEQFF. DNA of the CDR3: TGTGCCAGCAGCCAAGTTGAGGGGGGTCCTTACAATGAGCAGTTCTTC.

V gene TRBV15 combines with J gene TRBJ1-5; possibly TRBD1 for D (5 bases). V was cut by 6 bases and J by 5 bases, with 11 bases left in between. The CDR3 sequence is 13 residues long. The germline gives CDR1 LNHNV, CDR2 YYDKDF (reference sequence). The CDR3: CATSYPGHQPQHF. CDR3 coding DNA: TGTGCCACCAGTTACCCGGGGCATCAGCCCCAGCATTTT.

CDR3 nucleotides: TGTGCCAGCAGCTTACCTCCCTATATGGAGTCGGATTCTGGCTACACCTTC. Its translation: CASSLPPYMESDSGYTF. This chain uses TRBV7-2 with TRBJ1-2; D uncertain. Trimming stripped 2 bases from V and 7 bases from J, with 23 bases between. Germline V gives CDR1 SGHTA, CDR2 FQGNSA. The CDR3 runs 17 residues.

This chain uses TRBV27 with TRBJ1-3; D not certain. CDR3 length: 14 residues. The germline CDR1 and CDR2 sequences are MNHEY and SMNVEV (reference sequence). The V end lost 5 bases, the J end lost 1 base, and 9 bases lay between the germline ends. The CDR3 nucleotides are TGTGCCAGCAGTCTCCTGGGGTCTGGAAACACCATATATTTT. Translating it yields CASSLLGSGNTIYF.

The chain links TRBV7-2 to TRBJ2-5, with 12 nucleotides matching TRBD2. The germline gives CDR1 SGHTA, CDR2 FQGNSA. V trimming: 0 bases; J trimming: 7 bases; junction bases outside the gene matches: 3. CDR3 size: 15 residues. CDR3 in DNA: TGTGCCAGCAGCTTAGCGCTACTAGCGGGGGGGACCCAGTACTTC. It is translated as CASSLALLAGGTQYF.

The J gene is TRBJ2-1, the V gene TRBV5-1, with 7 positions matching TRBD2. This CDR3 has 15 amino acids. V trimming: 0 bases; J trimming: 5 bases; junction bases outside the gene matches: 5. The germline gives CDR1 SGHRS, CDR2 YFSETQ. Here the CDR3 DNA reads TGCGCCAGCAGCTTGGGGCAGCGGGGCAACAATGAGCAGTTCTTC. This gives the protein CASSLGQRGNNEQFF.

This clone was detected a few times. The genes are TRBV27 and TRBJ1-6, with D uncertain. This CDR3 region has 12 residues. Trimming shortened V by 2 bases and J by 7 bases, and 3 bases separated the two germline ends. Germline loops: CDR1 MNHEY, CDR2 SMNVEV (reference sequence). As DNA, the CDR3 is TGTGCCAGCAGTTTAAGAAATTCACCCCTCCACTTT. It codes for CASSLRNSPLHF.

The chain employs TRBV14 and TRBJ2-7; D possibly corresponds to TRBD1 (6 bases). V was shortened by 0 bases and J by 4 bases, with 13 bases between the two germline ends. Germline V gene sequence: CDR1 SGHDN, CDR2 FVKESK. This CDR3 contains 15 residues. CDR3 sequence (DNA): TGTGCCAGCAGCCAAGACAGGACAGCAAGATACGAGCAGTACTTC. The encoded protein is CASSQDRTARYEQYF.

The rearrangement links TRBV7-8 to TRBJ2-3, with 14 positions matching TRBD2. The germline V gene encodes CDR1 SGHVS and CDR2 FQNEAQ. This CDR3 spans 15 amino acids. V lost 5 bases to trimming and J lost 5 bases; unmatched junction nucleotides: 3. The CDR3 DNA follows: TGTGCCAGCAGCAAGACTAGCGGGGGGGTAGATACGCAGTATTTT. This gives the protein CASSKTSGGVDTQYF.

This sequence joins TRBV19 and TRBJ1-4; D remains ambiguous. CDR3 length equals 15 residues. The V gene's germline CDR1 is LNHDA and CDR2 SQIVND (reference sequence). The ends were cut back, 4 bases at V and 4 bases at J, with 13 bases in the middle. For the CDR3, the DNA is TGTGCCAGTAGTACCACGGCCAAACTTAATGAAAAACTGTTTTTT. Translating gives CASSTTAKLNEKLFF.

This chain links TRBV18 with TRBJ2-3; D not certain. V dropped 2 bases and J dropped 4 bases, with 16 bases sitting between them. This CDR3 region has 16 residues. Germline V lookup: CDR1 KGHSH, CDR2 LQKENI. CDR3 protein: CASSPAQTQGADTQYF. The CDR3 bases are TGTGCCAGCTCACCAGCGCAAACCCAAGGAGCAGATACGCAGTATTTT.

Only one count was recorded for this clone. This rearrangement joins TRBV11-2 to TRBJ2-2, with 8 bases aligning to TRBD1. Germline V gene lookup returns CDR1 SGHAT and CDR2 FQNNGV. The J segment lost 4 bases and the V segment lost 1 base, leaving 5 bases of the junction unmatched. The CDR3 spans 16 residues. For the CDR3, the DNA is TGTGCCAGCAGCTTAGTGGGACAGGCCGCCACCGGGGAGCTGTTTTTT. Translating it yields CASSLVGQAATGELFF.

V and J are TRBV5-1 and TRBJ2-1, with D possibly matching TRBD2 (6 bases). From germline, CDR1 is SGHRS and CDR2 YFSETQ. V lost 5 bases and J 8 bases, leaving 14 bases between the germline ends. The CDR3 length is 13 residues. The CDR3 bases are TGCGCCAGCAGGACGGGGGTTTTGGATGAGCAGTTCTTC. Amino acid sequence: CASRTGVLDEQFF.

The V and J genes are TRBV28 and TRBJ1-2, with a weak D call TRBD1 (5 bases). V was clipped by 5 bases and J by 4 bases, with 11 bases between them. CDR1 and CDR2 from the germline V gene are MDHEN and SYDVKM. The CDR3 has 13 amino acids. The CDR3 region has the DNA TGTGCCAGCAGTATCCTCAGGGCCTATGGCTACACCTTC. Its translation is CASSILRAYGYTF.

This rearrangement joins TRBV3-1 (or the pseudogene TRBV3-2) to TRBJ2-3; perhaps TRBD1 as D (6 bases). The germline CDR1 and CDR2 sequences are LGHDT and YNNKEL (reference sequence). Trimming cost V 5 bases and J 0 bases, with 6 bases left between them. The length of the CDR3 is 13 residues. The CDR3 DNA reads TGTGCCAGCAGCGACAGGAGCACAGATACGCAGTATTTT. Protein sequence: CASSDRSTDTQYF.